What follows describes a single T cell receptor beta chain. At one end the junction does not follow the germline gene, possibly because of a read error. This PCR relied on a set of 60 Vbeta primers and 13 Jbeta primers. The protocol was immunoSEQ multiplex PCR, while the TCRdb copy is restricted to in-frame clones and leaves out a portion. The sample carries roughly 200,000 clones, roughly 85% recorded once. This CDR3 comprises 18 residues. Germline V gene sequence: CDR1 SEHNR, CDR2 FQNEAQ (reference sequence). The sample comes from a study of cytomegalovirus exposure and HLA in healthy donors. Despite likely unrecorded immune exposures, the donors were nominally healthy at the time of sampling.

This sequence was found in a woman in her forties or fifties in good health and CMV-seronegative. The material sequenced was PBMCs. The chain carries TRBV7-9 and TRBJ2-7; possibly TRBD2 for D (6 bases). The CDR3 DNA reads TGTTCCAGCAGCTTACATGGGACTCGAACTTTGAGCTCCTACGAGCAGTACTTC. Translating gives CSSSLHGTRTLSSYEQYF.